The 19 T cell receptor beta chains reported below all come from one sample, sequenced in a study of identical twins. TCRdb analysed the 5' RACE reads with MiXCR anew, one entry per CDR3 protein. The sample holds 150,000 or so distinct CDR3 sequences, around 3.6% seen once. Sequencing was performed on memory T cells sorted from blood. These receptor sequences come from a man aged 18 to 29 in good health.

This clonotype came up many times. The J gene is TRBJ2-3, the V gene TRBV6-1, with a weak D call TRBD1 (6 bases). CDR3 length: 15 amino acids. V was pared by 6 bases and J by 0 bases, with 13 bases between. In germline, CDR1 is MNHNS, CDR2 SASEGT. The CDR3 sequence: CASSPGTLSTDTQYF. CDR3 in DNA: TGTGCCAGCAGCCCCGGGACACTAAGCACAGATACGCAGTATTTT.

This clonotype was counted many times. The chain couples TRBV6-5 to TRBJ1-2; D unresolved. This CDR3 comprises 14 residues. Trimming cost V 6 bases and J 0 bases, with 11 bases left between them. The V gene's germline CDR1 is MNHEY and CDR2 SVGAGI. The CDR3 DNA follows: TGTGCCAGCAGCTTAGTGGCGGCTAACTATGGCTACACCTTC. It encodes CASSLVAANYGYTF.

This clonotype came up many times. The rearrangement joins TRBV7-8 to TRBJ2-2; D not resolved. The CDR3 loop spans 13 amino acids. Trimming cost V 5 bases and J 1 base, with 5 bases left between them. Germline loops: CDR1 SGHVS, CDR2 FQNEAQ. The CDR3 bases are TGTGCCAGCAGCCAAAAGAACACCGGGGAGCTGTTTTTT. Translated, it gives CASSQKNTGELFF.

The chain is built from TRBV6-2 or TRBV6-3 and TRBJ1-2; the match to TRBD1 covers 9 bases. The V gene's germline CDR1 is MNHEY and CDR2 SVGEGT. The CDR3 spans 13 residues. V shed 6 bases and J 7 bases; nucleotides not matched to a gene: 6. The CDR3 DNA reads TGTGCCAGCAGACACAGGGGGCAGTTTGGCTACACCTTC. This sequence encodes CASRHRGQFGYTF.

This clonotype was seen many times. V and J are TRBV12-3 or TRBV12-4 and TRBJ2-5; D is ambiguous. The V end lost 8 bases, the J end lost 2 bases, and 12 bases lay between the germline ends. The CDR3 is 13 amino acids. CDR3 loop: CASGPLGQETQYF. The CDR3 coding sequence is TGTGCCAGCGGACCCTTGGGGCAAGAGACCCAGTACTTC.

This clonotype appeared many times. This rearrangement joins TRBV12-3 or TRBV12-4 to TRBJ2-3, with a possible D match to TRBD2 (6 bases). The CDR3 has 15 amino acids. The V end was cut by 5 bases, the J end by 6 bases, with 18 bases between. CDR3 DNA: TGTGCCAGCAGTCCGGGACTCTCCCGCGTCGATACGCAGTATTTT. Protein product: CASSPGLSRVDTQYF.

The chain links TRBV2 to TRBJ2-1, with D unclear. Trimming removed 7 bases at V and 5 bases at J, with 15 bases between. From germline, CDR1 is SNHLY and CDR2 FYNNEI. The CDR3 has 14 amino acids. This CDR3 reads CASNSPRNDNEQFF. CDR3 nucleotides: TGTGCCAGCAATTCCCCACGGAATGACAATGAGCAGTTCTTC.

The sample holds many counts of this clonotype. The chain has TRBV29-1 and TRBJ2-1, with 8 bases lining up with TRBD2. CDR3 size: 14 residues. After removal of 3 bases from V and 3 bases from J, the junction contained 4 bases not matched to a gene. CDR1 is SQVTM, CDR2 ANQGSEA, per germline. CDR3 residues: CSVDKAGVYNEQFF. The CDR3 nucleotides are TGCAGCGTTGACAAAGCGGGAGTCTACAATGAGCAGTTCTTC.

This clonotype showed up many times. The chain has TRBV29-1 and TRBJ1-2, with D maybe TRBD1 (6 bases). This CDR3 is built from 12 residues. Germline V lookup: CDR1 SQVTM, CDR2 ANQGSEA. V dropped 7 bases and J dropped 8 bases, with 17 bases sitting between them. The CDR3 bases are TGCAGCGCCGGACGTGGGGGCCGGGGCTACACCTTC. Amino acid sequence: CSAGRGGRGYTF.

This clonotype was recorded many times. The rearrangement links TRBV7-2 to TRBJ1-2; 11 nucleotides agree with TRBD1. Germline values: CDR1 SGHTA, CDR2 FQGNSA. V shed 4 bases and J 7 bases; nucleotides not matched to a gene: 5. This CDR3 has 14 amino acids. The CDR3 loop is CASSSTGTGGGYTF. DNA of the CDR3: TGTGCCAGCAGCTCAACCGGGACAGGGGGTGGCTACACCTTC.

In its sample, this clonotype was seen many times. This sequence joins TRBV18 and TRBJ2-3; D is possibly TRBD2 (5 bases). The germline V gene encodes CDR1 KGHSH and CDR2 LQKENI. V lost 3 bases to trimming and J lost 6 bases, with 10 bases between them. The CDR3 is made up of 13 amino acids. As DNA, the CDR3 is TGTGCCAGCTCACCTTCGGGGTGGGATACGCAGTATTTT. Translation gives CASSPSGWDTQYF.

The table lists this clonotype with many counts. The chain uses TRBV28 and TRBJ1-1; D gene unclear. Germline CDR1 is MDHEN and CDR2 is SYDVKM. This CDR3 comprises 12 residues. The ends were cut back, 5 bases at V and 1 base at J, with 5 bases in the middle. In DNA, the CDR3 is TGTGCCAGCAGTCTCAAGAACACTGAAGCTTTCTTT. It encodes CASSLKNTEAFF.

This chain joins TRBV2 and TRBJ2-1; 9 bases fit TRBD2. Trimming took 6 bases from V and 3 from J; bases not matched to a gene: 6. Per the germline V gene, CDR1 is SNHLY and CDR2 is FYNNEI. CDR3 length: 15 amino acids. CDR3 DNA: TGTGCCAGCAGGTGGGGGACTAGCAGCTACAATGAGCAGTTCTTC. Protein sequence: CASRWGTSSYNEQFF.

Only a few counts were recorded for this clonotype. Here the CDR3 DNA reads TGTGCCAGCAGTTTAACGACAGGACCTAATGAAAAACTGTTTTTT. As protein: CASSLTTGPNEKLFF. V is TRBV28 and J is TRBJ1-4, with D perhaps matching TRBD1 (6 bases). The CDR3 sequence is 15 residues long. V lost 2 bases and J 3 bases, leaving 10 bases between the germline ends. Germline V gene lookup returns CDR1 MDHEN and CDR2 SYDVKM. Full variable domain (missing parts from reference TRBV28 and TRBJ1-4): DVKVTQSSRYLVKRTGEKVFLECVQDMDHENMFWYRQDPGLGLRLIYFSYDVKMKEKGDIPEGYSVSREKKERFSLILESASTNQTSMYLCASSLTTGPNEKLFFGSGTQLSVL.

This clonotype was observed at least ten times. The chain uses TRBV4-1 and TRBJ2-2; the D is unclear. This CDR3 spans 15 amino acids. CDR1 is MGHRA and CDR2 is YSYEKL in the germline V gene. V was cut by 3 bases and J by 5 bases, with 13 bases left in between. DNA for the CDR3: TGCGCCAGCAGCCATTCGGGTCGTTTGACCGGGGAGCTGTTTTTT. This gives the protein CASSHSGRLTGELFF.

This clonotype was detected ten times or more. The genes are TRBV11-2 and TRBJ2-1; no clear D gene. Germline loops: CDR1 SGHAT, CDR2 FQNNGV. The CDR3 extends over 15 amino acids. The V gene lost 0 bases and the J gene lost 12 bases, with 18 bases spanning the gap. DNA for the CDR3: TGTGCCAGCAGCTTAGAGGCAGGACCTACAATTGTGCAGTTCTTC. As protein: CASSLEAGPTIVQFF.

Many counts were recorded for this clonotype. The chain carries TRBV4-1 and TRBJ2-1, with 12 bases fitting TRBD2. Germline V lookup: CDR1 MGHRA, CDR2 YSYEKL. The J segment lost 1 base and the V segment lost 1 base, leaving 5 bases of the junction unmatched. This CDR3 has 18 residues. The CDR3 here is CASSQASGRAASYNEQFF. The CDR3 bases are TGCGCCAGCAGCCAAGCTAGCGGGAGGGCCGCTTCCTACAATGAGCAGTTCTTC.

This clonotype appeared many times. The genes are TRBV5-1 and TRBJ2-5; 9 bases line up with TRBD1. CDR3 length equals 11 residues. Germline V gene lookup returns CDR1 SGHRS and CDR2 YFSETQ. With V trimmed by 2 bases and J by 12 bases, 2 bases remained unmatched. CDR3 region: CASSLQGAKYF. Written as DNA, the CDR3 is TGCGCCAGCAGCTTACAGGGGGCCAAGTACTTC.

This clonotype was counted many times. This sequence joins TRBV27 and TRBJ1-4; 8 bases fit TRBD1. Germline CDR1 and CDR2: MNHEY and SMNVEV (reference sequence). With 5 bases clipped from V and 0 bases from J, the junction kept 8 bases outside the gene matches. The CDR3 loop spans 17 amino acids. In nucleotides, the CDR3 is TGTGCCAGCAGTCGGTCCCGGACAGGGTCAACTAATGAAAAACTGTTTTTT. It translates to CASSRSRTGSTNEKLFF.